This note documents a single TCR beta chain sequence. The target of this receptor is not known. No base quality values were provided; no much bigger clone lies one nucleotide off. The receptor library was made with the immunoSEQ multiplex PCR assay. For the multiplex PCR, a mixture combining 60 forward primers for TCR Vbeta segments and 13 reverse primers for TCR Jbeta segments was used. A multiplex PCR assay on genomic DNA amplified the CDR3 region of rearranged TCR beta genes. On the Illumina HiSeq System, the amplified TCR beta libraries were sequenced as 87-base-pair reads. In the authors' own workflow: A later analysis tallied 75 million to 95 million unique TCR beta chains across the roughly 610 repertoires, and around 10 million of those chains were shared by two or more donors. Raw reads were error-corrected and collapsed into unique sequences by a nearest-neighbor algorithm in which closely related sequences were merged to remove PCR and sequencing errors. CDR3 sequences were aligned to IMGT reference sequences to assign V, D and J gene segments. Each retained sequence needed at least a six-nucleotide match to both a V gene segment and a J gene segment. Rearrangements were called productive when the CDR3 lacked stop codons and stayed in frame with V and J; all others were non-productive. CDR3 was defined according to IMGT convention as the region running from the second conserved V-encoded cysteine to the conserved J-encoded phenylalanine. The earlier analysis of 450 to 750 of the donors excluded any sequence lacking an unambiguous match to a single V gene segment. In an earlier analysis of about 590 of the donors, a V segment was called functional when productive rearrangements were above 56.7%, and segregating when the standard deviation between donors exceeded 5%. To diagnose cytomegalovirus status from the catalog of TCR beta chain sequences, a statistical classification framework was built. In a later analysis, TCR nucleotide sequences were compared against IMGT/GENE-DB human TR gene sequences so that V and J genes could be assigned. The TCRdist pipeline was used in a later analysis to assign CDR3 sequences and most-parsimonious VDJ recombination scenarios. In a later analysis, every TCR beta chain was defined by the combination of its CDR3 amino acid sequence and its V-gene family, and reads without a unique V-gene family were dropped. As a way to deal with suspected cross-contamination and a sequencing artifact, a later analysis dropped 450 to 600 nucleotide sequences that were highly shared and had low generation probability. In a later analysis, a clonal expansion index was calculated for each public chain from normalized within-repertoire ranks of inferred template counts. In a later analysis, generation probabilities were computed with a VDJ recombination model fitted to out-of-frame rearrangements, and the resulting probabilities were checked against IGoR. A later analysis scored TCR-TCR, TCR-HLA and TCR-CMV co-occurrence with hypergeometric tests, applying a repertoire-size bias correction to TCR pairs. To estimate false discovery rates, a later analysis permuted the HLA or CMV assignments 20 times. In a later analysis, co-occurring TCRs were grouped using DBSCAN, and TCRdist sequence similarity was added for clustering within HLA-allele-positive subsets. Co-occurrence clustering excluded repertoires with fewer than 30,000 or more than 120,000 public chains, plus five with anomalous nucleotide sharing. TCRdb limited this immuneACCESS table to in-frame rearrangements with V and J called. A share of clones is missing; checked studies link under half to unresolved V genes, and the rest is unexplained. The V and J calls and clone size were taken over from that table, and D and trimming were inferred from the DNA. The sample table contains about 190,000 clones; only one count was recorded for over 80% of them. The ten largest clones take up roughly 1.3% of the sample.

The data derive from a study of cytomegalovirus exposure and HLA in healthy donors (dated by TCRdb to 2016 to 2017). Concerning the study at large: In an earlier analysis of roughly 500 of the donors, about 260 Gb of sequence data and 100 million or so unique TCR beta sequences from roughly 180 million T cells were reported. Because of strong linkage in the cohort, 4 to 6 DR-DQ haplotypes were treated as single units for association and clustering. Among the roughly 400 genotyped donors, roughly 80% belonged to the genetic ancestry cluster associated with self-reported Caucasian donors. The number of donors typed differed by locus, with about 620-630 for A, B, C, DRB1 and DQB1, around 500 for DQA1, 600 to 610 for DPA1, and about 450 for DPB1. Along with the roughly 670-subject first cohort, a separate validation cohort of around 120 different subjects was used. In a later analysis, previously published TCR beta repertoires from 550 to 750 donors were re-analyzed and high-resolution HLA genotyping was added so that TCR occurrence patterns could be studied. High-throughput TCR immunosequencing, statistical association of individual TCRs with disease status, and machine learning were combined to predict cytomegalovirus infection status. The study was designed to test whether signatures of past pathogen exposure could be identified by cataloging public T cell receptors. HLA typing included class I and class II loci at four-digit resolution. All discovery cohort repertoires had been generated on a single sequencing platform. An early release that covered several hundred HLA-typed donors contained around 330 gigabases of sequencing data and about 84 million unique TCR sequences. Donor age, sex, ethnicity and CMV serostatus were collected together with the repertoire data. The study used immunosequencing to profile the T cell repertoires of 666 subjects and linked those repertoires to cytomegalovirus serostatus. Rather than drawing on any new phenotypic data, the later analysis identified candidate immune exposures from TCR beta sequences and the way those sequences occurred across donors. A later genetic analysis used genome-wide SNP genotypes for about 60% of the roughly 670 donors, treating that subset as a discovery cohort. In an earlier analysis of several hundred of the donors, high-throughput TCR beta sequencing was used to judge whether each TCR beta V gene segment behaved as functional or pseudogenic. Among 398 genotyped donors of the cohort, an average of approximately 240,000 unique TCR beta nucleotide sequences were sequenced per donor, roughly 20% of them non-productive.

Overall study outcomes, separate from this receptor: In a later genetic analysis, fewer N-insertions in productive TCRs were reported among donors in an Asian-associated ancestry cluster than the approximately 710-donor mean. HLA typing was unavailable for some donors at each locus, so association tests used only the typed subset. A later genetic analysis associated a missense DCLRE1C variant with V-gene and J-gene trimming of TCR beta chains, and an independent cohort replicated the association. For the cohort, immune exposure information was limited to CMV serostatus. Compared with equally common non-associated chains, HLA-associated TCR beta chains in a later analysis were more clonally expanded and had lower generation probabilities. About 17 rarely observed V segments, including chromosome 9 orphons, were excluded from the earlier analysis of about 600 of the donors because counts were too low. A further reported finding was that TCR beta sequences accurately predicted the HLA-A and HLA-B alleles for most subjects in the first cohort. In a later analysis, the rate of TCR association differed among HLA loci, with DRB1 alleles having the most associated TCRs and HLA-C alleles having the fewest. When HLA alleles, especially DR and DQ, strongly co-occurred, attributing TCR associations to individual alleles was difficult. A total of 150 or so TCR beta chains were listed by the study as associated with cytomegalovirus. According to a later analysis, parvovirus B19, influenza, CMV and Epstein-Barr virus appeared linked to several top co-occurrence clusters. Roughly uniform sequencing depth across donors was assumed in presence/absence analyses, although this assumption may not hold. Linkage disequilibrium might explain the correlated functional status among segregating V segments, but an unknown experimental factor could not be ruled out. A group of highly shared sequence variants was considered likely to be a technical artifact of the sequencing pipeline. The classifier was reported to diagnose cytomegalovirus status with high specificity and sensitivity in both the original and validation cohorts. The cohort was sequenced for TCR beta chains only, and without alpha or paired-chain data the features that could be detected were limited. While some public TCRs were present in many individuals, most TCR sequences turned up only very rarely across donors. A later analysis associated 15,000 or so TCR beta sequences with specific HLA alleles at a false discovery rate of 0.05. In vitro tests confirmed that a few of the cytomegalovirus-associated TCR beta chains recognize cytomegalovirus antigens. In an earlier analysis of 587 of the donors, most TCR beta V segments appeared in productive rearrangements about 87% or about 30% of the time, broadly matching IMGT annotations. A later analysis found that most CMV-associated TCR beta chains appeared HLA-restricted, with HLA associations seemingly driven largely by CMV exposure. It was suggested by the authors that the approach could potentially be generalized to other disease states and immunological phenotypes.

The cohort was made up of 650 to 700 healthy bone marrow donors. All cohort members were sampled while nominally healthy, although unrecorded immune exposures were likely present. The donor was CMV seronegative and belonged to the group of 352 seronegative cohort members. A peripheral blood sample was collected from each donor, and TCR beta sequencing was performed on peripheral blood mononuclear cells. Genomic DNA was extracted from the blood cell samples with the Qiagen DNeasy Blood Extraction Kit. The sequencing input was PBMCs. The sequence derives from a man aged 25 to 40 in good health and CMV-seronegative.

The DNA sequence follows: TGTGCCAGCAGCCTCCGGACTACTGTTTACTCCTACAATGAGCAGTTCTTC. This gives the protein CASSLRTTVYSYNEQFF. The sequence links TRBV7-9 to TRBJ2-1, and possibly TRBD2, on 6 matching bases. From a lookup of the germline V gene (reference sequence), CDR1 and CDR2 are SEHNR and FQNEAQ. The CDR3 holds 17 amino acids from the cysteine to the phenylalanine. Kept here is only the CDR3 DNA, which spans 51 bases and is read in frame from base 1. Trimming at the junction amounts to 5 bases on V and 0 bases on J, and the germline ends lie 17 bases apart.